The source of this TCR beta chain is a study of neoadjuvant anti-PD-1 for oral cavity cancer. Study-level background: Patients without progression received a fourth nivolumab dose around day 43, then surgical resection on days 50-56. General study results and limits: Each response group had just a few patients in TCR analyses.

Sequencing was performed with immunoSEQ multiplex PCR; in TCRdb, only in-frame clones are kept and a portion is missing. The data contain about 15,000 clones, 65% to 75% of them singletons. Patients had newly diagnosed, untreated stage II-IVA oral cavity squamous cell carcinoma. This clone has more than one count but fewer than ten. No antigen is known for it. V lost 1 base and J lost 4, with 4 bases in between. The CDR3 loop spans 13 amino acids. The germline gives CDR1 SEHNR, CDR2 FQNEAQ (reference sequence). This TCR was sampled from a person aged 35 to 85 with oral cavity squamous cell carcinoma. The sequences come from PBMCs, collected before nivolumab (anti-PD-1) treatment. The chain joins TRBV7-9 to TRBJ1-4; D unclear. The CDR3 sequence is CASSLDLNEKLFF. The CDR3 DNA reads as TGTGCCAGCAGCTTAGACCTTAATGAAAAACTGTTTTTT. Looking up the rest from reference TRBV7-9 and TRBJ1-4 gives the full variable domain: DTGVSQNPRHKITKRGQNVTFRCDPISEHNRLYWYRQTLGQGPEFLTYFQNEAQLEKSRLLSDRFSAERPKGSFSTLEIQRTEQGDSAMYLCASSLDLNEKLFFGSGTQLSVL.